This T cell receptor beta chain came from a study of PD-1 blockade in classical Hodgkin lymphoma. Study-level points and caveats: Repertoire differences have undefined causes, possibly disease activity or prior therapy. Reported baseline diversity: healthy donors highest, relapsed/refractory patients lowest.

V was trimmed by 0 bases and J by 6 bases, leaving 9 bases between them. CDR3 size: 14 residues. Germline CDR1 and CDR2: LNHDA and SQIVND (reference sequence). Measured with immunoSEQ multiplex PCR; TCRdb has only the in-frame clones, and not every one. The sample records about 16,000 clones, roughly 81% being singletons. Time point indicated: newly diagnosed, previously untreated cHL patient sample. Newly diagnosed, untreated classical Hodgkin lymphoma PBMCs provided comparison. For this clone: Its antigen is as yet unknown.

Material for sequencing was peripheral blood mononuclear cells (PBMCs). The source of this sequence is a human donor with classical Hodgkin lymphoma. The V and J genes are TRBV19 and TRBJ1-5; weak D call: TRBD1 (5 bases). The CDR3, as DNA: TGTGCCAGTAGTATAGATGGGGGGTCTCAGCCCCAGCATTTT. Translated: CASSIDGGSQPQHF.